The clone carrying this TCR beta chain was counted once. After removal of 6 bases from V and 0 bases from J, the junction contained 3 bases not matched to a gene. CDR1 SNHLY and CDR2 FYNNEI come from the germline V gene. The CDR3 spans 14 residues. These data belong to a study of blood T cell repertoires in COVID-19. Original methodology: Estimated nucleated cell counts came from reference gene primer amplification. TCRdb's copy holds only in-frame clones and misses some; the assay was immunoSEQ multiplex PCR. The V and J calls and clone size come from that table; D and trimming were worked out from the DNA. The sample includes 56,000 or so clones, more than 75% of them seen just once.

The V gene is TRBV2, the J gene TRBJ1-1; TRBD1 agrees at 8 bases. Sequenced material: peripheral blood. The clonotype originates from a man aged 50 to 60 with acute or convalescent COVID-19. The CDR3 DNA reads TGTGCCAGCAGCAGGGACAGGTTGAACACTGAAGCTTTCTTT. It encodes CASSRDRLNTEAFF.